This record covers a single T cell receptor (beta chain). These data come from a study of T cell changes during pregnancy in multiple sclerosis. The assay was immunoSEQ multiplex PCR, and TCRdb's table has in-frame clones only and misses some. The table records tens of thousands of clones, about 89% of them present only once. The sequence was obtained from a female donor with multiple sclerosis, enrolled in a pregnancy study. The sequences come from CD4+ T cells from peripheral blood mononuclear cells, collected in the first trimester of pregnancy.

CDR3 DNA: TGTGCCAGTACCGGGACAGGGGCATACGAGCAGTACTTC. It translates to CASTGTGAYEQYF. The chain employs TRBV19 and TRBJ2-7; 10 nucleotides align to TRBD1. V shed 7 bases, J shed 4 bases, and the junction held 4 bases outside the gene matches. The length of the CDR3 is 13 residues. The V gene's germline CDR1 is LNHDA and CDR2 SQIVND (reference sequence).